Listed below are T cell receptor beta chains from one sample, sequenced in a study of T-cell memory formation after mild COVID-19. A single record per CDR3 protein comes from TCRdb applying MiXCR to the 5' RACE reads. The data hold 110,000 or so distinct CDR3 sequences, with about 20% observed a single time. Sequences were obtained from PBMCs or a T cell subset sorted from them (not recorded which). These receptors came from a man younger than 35 who had mild COVID-19 (a few samples of this study predate the infection). Cell type and time point are not known. The CDR3 runs from the conserved cysteine through the conserved F or W. Each record gives: D gene, clone size, V gene, J gene, CDR3 protein, CDR3 DNA. D genes are given only for firm matches. Size values are once, few and many counts, or a class for expanded clones, and some rows have none.

>NA|NA|TRBV12-3/TRBV12-4|TRBJ1-5
CASSPQGYAQHF
TGTGCCAGCAGTCCGCAGGGCTACGCCCAGCATTTT
>NA|few|TRBV5-1|TRBJ1-1
CASSFGTEEAFF
TGCGCCAGCAGCTTTGGGACGGAGGAAGCTTTCTTT
>NA|few|TRBV13|TRBJ2-5
CASSPTQGSETQYF
TGTGCCAGCAGCCCAACCCAGGGTTCGGAGACCCAGTACTTC
>NA|NA|TRBV7-3|TRBJ2-1
CASSLQGIDEQFF
TGTGCCAGCAGCCTACAGGGTATCGATGAGCAGTTCTTC
>TRBD2|few|TRBV7-6|TRBJ2-2
CASSLSLAGPGELFF
TGTGCCAGCAGCTTAAGTCTAGCGGGGCCCGGGGAGCTGTTTTTT
>NA|NA|TRBV12-3/TRBV12-4|TRBJ1-1
CASSLWGQPAPF
TGTGCCAGCAGTTTATGGGGCCAGCCTGCCCCTTTT
>TRBD2|NA|TRBV9|TRBJ2-1
CASSASGVYNEQFF
TGTGCCAGCAGCGCTAGCGGAGTGTACAATGAGCAGTTCTTC
>TRBD1|NA|TRBV4-3|TRBJ2-1
CASSQEDRGSRDEQFF
TGCGCCAGCAGCCAAGAGGACAGGGGTTCGAGAGATGAGCAGTTCTTC
>NA|NA|TRBV4-1|TRBJ1-1
CASSPGRNMNTEAFF
TGCGCCAGCAGCCCTGGACGTAACATGAACACTGAAGCTTTCTTT
>NA|NA|TRBV6-2/TRBV6-3|TRBJ2-1
CASSLRDDVQFF
TGTGCCAGCAGCCTCAGGGACGACGTGCAGTTCTTC
>NA|NA|TRBV12-3/TRBV12-4|TRBJ1-1
CASGGETEAFF
TGTGCCAGCGGGGGGGAGACTGAAGCTTTCTTT